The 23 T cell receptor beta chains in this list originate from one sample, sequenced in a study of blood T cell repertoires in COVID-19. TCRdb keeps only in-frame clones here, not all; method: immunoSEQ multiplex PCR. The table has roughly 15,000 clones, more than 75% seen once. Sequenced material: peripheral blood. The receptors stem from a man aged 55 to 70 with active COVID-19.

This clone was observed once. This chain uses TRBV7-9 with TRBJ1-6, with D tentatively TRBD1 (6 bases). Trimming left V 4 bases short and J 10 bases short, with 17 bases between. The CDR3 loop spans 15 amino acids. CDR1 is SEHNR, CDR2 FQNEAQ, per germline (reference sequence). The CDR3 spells CASSSNIAGASPLHF. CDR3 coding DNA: TGTGCCAGCAGCTCGAATATTGCAGGGGCCTCACCCCTCCACTTT.

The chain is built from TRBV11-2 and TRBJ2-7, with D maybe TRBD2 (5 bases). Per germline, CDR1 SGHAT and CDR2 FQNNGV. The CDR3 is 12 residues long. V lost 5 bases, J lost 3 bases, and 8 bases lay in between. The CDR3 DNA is TGTGCCAGCAGCCCGAGGGTCTACGAGCAGTACTTC. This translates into CASSPRVYEQYF.

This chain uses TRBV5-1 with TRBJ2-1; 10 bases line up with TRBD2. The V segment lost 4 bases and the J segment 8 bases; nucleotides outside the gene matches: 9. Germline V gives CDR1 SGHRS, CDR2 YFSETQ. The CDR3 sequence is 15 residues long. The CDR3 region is CASSPTSGVSYEQFF. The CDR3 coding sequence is TGCGCCAGCAGCCCTACTAGCGGGGTTTCGTATGAGCAGTTCTTC.

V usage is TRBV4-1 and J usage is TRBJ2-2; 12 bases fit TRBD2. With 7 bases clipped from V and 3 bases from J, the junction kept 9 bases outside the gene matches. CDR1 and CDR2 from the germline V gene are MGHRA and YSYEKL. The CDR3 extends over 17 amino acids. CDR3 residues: CASTKTSGGWDTGELFF. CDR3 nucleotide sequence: TGCGCCAGCACCAAAACTAGCGGGGGGTGGGACACCGGGGAGCTGTTTTTT.

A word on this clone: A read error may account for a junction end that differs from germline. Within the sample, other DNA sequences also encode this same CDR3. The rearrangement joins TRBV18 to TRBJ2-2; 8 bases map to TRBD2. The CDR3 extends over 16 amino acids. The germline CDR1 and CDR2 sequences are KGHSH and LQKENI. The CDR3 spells CASSPGGGSHTGELFF. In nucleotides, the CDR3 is TGCGCCAGCTCACCAGGCGGGGGGTCTCACACCGGGGAGCTGTTTTTT.

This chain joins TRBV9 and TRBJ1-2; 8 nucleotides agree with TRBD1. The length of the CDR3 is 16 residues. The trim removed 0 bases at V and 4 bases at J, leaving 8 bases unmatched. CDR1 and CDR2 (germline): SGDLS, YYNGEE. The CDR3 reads CASSVDGTGTLYGYTF. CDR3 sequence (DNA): TGTGCCAGCAGCGTAGATGGGACAGGTACCCTCTATGGCTACACCTTC.

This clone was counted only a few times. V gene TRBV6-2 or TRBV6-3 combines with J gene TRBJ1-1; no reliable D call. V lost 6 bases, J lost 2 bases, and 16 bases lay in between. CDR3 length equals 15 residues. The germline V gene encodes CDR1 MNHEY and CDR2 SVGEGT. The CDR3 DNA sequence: TGTGCCAGCAGCACATGGCTCGGGAGAAACACTGAAGCTTTCTTT. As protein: CASSTWLGRNTEAFF.

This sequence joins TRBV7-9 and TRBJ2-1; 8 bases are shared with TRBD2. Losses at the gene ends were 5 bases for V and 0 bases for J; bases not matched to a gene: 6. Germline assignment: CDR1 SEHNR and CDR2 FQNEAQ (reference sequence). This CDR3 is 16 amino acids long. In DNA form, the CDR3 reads TGTGCCAGCAGCCCGGCGGGGGGCCTCTCCTACAATGAGCAGTTCTTC. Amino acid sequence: CASSPAGGLSYNEQFF.

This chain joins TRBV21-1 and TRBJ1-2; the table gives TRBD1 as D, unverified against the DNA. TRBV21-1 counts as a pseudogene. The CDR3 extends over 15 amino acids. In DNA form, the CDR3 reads TGTGCCAGCAGCTACTCGACAGGGGGCATGGATGGCTACACCTTC. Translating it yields CASSYSTGGMDGYTF.

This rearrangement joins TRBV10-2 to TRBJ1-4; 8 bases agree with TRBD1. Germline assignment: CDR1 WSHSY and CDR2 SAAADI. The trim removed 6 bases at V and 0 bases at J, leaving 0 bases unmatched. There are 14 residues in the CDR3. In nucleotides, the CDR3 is TGCGCCAGCAGACAGGGGGCAACTAATGAAAAACTGTTTTTT. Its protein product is CASRQGATNEKLFF.

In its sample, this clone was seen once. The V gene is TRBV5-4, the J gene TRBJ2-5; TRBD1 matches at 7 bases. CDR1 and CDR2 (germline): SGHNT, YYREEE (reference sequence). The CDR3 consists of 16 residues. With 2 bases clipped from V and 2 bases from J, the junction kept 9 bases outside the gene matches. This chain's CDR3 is CASSFRLGRGQETQYF. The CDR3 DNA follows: TGTGCCAGCAGCTTCCGGTTGGGCAGGGGGCAAGAGACCCAGTACTTC.

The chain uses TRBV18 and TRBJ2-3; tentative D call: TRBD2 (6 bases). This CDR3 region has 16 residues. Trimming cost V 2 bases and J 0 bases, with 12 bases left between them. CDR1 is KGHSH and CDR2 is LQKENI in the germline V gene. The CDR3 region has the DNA TGTGCCAGCTCACCAGGAGGCGGGGCGAGCACAGATACGCAGTATTTT. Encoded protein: CASSPGGGASTDTQYF.

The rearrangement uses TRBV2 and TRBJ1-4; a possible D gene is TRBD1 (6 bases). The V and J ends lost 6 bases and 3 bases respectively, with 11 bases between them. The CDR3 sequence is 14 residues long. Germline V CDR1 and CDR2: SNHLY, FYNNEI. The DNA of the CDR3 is TGTGCCAGCAGGAAGGGGGGGGCTAATGAAAAACTGTTTTTT. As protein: CASRKGGANEKLFF. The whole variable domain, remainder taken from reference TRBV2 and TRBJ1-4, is EPEVTQTPSHQVTQMGQEVILRCVPISNHLYFYWYRQILGQKVEFLVSFYNNEISEKSEIFDDQFSVERPDGSNFTLKIRSTKLEDSAMYFCASRKGGANEKLFFGSGTQLSVL.

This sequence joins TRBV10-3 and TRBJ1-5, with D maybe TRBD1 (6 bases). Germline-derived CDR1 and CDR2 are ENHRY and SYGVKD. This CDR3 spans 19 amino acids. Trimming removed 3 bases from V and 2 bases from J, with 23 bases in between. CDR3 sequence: CAISDPGGSPPYGNQPQHF. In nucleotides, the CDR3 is TGTGCCATCAGTGACCCGGGGGGCTCACCCCCTTATGGCAATCAGCCCCAGCATTTT.

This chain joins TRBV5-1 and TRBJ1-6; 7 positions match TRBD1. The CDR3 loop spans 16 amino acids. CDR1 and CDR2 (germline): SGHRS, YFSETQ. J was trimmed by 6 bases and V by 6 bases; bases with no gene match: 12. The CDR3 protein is CASTRDSSPLNSPLHF. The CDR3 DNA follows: TGCGCCAGCACCCGGGACAGCTCACCCCTTAATTCACCCCTCCACTTT.

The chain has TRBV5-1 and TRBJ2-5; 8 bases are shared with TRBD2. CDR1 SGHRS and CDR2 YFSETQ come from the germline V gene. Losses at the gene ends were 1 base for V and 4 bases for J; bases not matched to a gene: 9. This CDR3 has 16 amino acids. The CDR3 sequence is CASSLRAGGAGETQYF. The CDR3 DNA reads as TGCGCCAGCAGCTTGCGGGCCGGGGGGGCAGGAGAGACCCAGTACTTC.

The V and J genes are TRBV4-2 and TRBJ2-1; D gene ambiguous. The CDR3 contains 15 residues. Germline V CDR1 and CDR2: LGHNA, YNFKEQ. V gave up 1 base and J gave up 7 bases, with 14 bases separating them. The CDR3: CASSQALGLLNEQFF. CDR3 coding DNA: TGTGCCAGCAGCCAAGCCCTTGGGCTATTGAATGAGCAGTTCTTC.

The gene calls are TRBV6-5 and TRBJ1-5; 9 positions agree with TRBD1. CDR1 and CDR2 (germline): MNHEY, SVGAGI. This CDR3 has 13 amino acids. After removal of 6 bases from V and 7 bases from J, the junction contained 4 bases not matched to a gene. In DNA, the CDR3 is TGTGCCAGCAGCCCGGACAGGGGCCAGCCCCAGCATTTT. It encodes CASSPDRGQPQHF.

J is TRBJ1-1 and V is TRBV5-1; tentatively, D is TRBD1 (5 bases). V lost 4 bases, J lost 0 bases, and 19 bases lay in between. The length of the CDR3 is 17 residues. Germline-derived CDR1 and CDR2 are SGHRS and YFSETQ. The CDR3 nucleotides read TGCGCCAGCAGCGGCCGTGGAGGGGCAGCCTTGAACACTGAAGCTTTCTTT. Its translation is CASSGRGGAALNTEAFF.

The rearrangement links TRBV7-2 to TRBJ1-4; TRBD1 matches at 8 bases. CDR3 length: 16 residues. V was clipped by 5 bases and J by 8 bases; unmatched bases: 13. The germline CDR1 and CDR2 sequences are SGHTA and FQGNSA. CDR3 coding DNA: TGTGCCAGCAGCCCCTTAGGAGCAGGGGGCGGAGAAAAACTGTTTTTT. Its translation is CASSPLGAGGGEKLFF.

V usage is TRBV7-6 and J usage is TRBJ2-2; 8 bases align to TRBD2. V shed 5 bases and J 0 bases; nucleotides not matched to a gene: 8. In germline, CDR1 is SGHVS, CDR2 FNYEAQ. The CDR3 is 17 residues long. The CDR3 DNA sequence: TGTGCCAGCAGCCGGGGGGGCGGGGCCGCGAACACCGGGGAGCTGTTTTTT. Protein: CASSRGGGAANTGELFF.

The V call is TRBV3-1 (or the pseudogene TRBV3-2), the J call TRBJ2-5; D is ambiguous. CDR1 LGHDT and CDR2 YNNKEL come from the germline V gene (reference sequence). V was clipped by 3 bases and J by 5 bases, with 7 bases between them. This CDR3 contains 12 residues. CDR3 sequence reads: CASSQVVETQYF. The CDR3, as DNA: TGTGCCAGCAGCCAGGTAGTTGAGACCCAGTACTTC.

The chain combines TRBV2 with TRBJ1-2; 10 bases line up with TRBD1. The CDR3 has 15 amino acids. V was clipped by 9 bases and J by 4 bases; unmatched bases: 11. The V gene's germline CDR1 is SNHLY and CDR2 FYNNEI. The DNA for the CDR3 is TGTGCCAGTCGTCGAGACAGGGGGCCGGGCTATGGCTACACCTTC. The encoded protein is CASRRDRGPGYGYTF.